Presented here are 10 T cell receptor beta chains from one specimen sequenced in a study of glioma-infiltrating T cells after dendritic cell vaccination. TCRdb keeps only in-frame clones here, not all; method: immunoSEQ multiplex PCR. The sample carries approximately 100,000 clones, more than 80% recorded once. The sequencing here drew on blood, taken before dendritic cell vaccination. All receptors derive from a human donor with glioblastoma.

The V call is TRBV7-6, the J call TRBJ2-5; possible D gene TRBD2, 5 bases. V lost 5 bases and J lost 1, with 17 bases in between. CDR3 size: 16 residues. CDR1 and CDR2 from the germline V gene are SGHVS and FNYEAQ. CDR3 amino acids: CASSPGTSTIQETQYF. The CDR3 DNA reads TGTGCCAGCAGCCCAGGAACTTCGACTATCCAAGAGACCCAGTACTTC. Looking up the rest from reference TRBV7-6 and TRBJ2-5 gives the full variable domain: GAGVSQSPRYKVTKRGQDVALRCDPISGHVSLYWYRQALGQGPEFLTYFNYEAQQDKSGLPNDRFSAERPEGSISTLTIQRTEQRDSAMYRCASSPGTSTIQETQYFGPGTRLLVL.

The V and J genes are TRBV5-1 and TRBJ1-2; D possibly corresponds to TRBD1 (6 bases). The CDR3 extends over 14 amino acids. Germline CDR1 and CDR2: SGHRS and YFSETQ. V gave up 0 bases and J gave up 8 bases, with 14 bases separating them. The chain's CDR3 is CASSLGQAVNGYTF. CDR3 coding DNA: TGCGCCAGCAGCTTGGGACAGGCGGTTAACGGCTACACCTTC. Full variable domain (remainder filled in from reference TRBV5-1 and TRBJ1-2): KAGVTQTPRYLIKTRGQQVTLSCSPISGHRSVSWYQQTPGQGLQFLFEYFSETQRNKGNFPGRFSGRQFSNSRSEMNVSTLELGDSALYLCASSLGQAVNGYTFGSGTRLTVV.

V and J are TRBV19 and TRBJ2-5, with TRBD1 identical over 7 bases. Germline V gene lookup returns CDR1 LNHDA and CDR2 SQIVND (reference sequence). After removal of 5 bases from V and 5 bases from J, the junction contained 2 bases not matched to a gene. The CDR3 is 12 residues long. In DNA, the CDR3 is TGTGCCAGTAGTCAGGACAGGGAGACCCAGTACTTC. Translation gives CASSQDRETQYF.

The chain links TRBV5-4 to TRBJ2-3; D possibly corresponds to TRBD1 (5 bases). Trimming left V 1 base short and J 2 bases short, with 8 bases between. This CDR3 is built from 14 residues. CDR1 is SGHNT, CDR2 YYREEE, per germline (reference sequence). The CDR3 sequence: CASSLYRLTDTQYF. The CDR3 coding sequence is TGTGCCAGCAGCTTGTACAGGCTCACAGATACGCAGTATTTT.

This clone was counted only a few times. The chain couples TRBV19 to TRBJ1-2; 7 nucleotides line up with TRBD1. Germline V gene sequence: CDR1 LNHDA, CDR2 SQIVND (reference sequence). The CDR3 spans 14 residues. Losses at the gene ends were 6 bases for V and 5 bases for J; bases not matched to a gene: 9. The CDR3 reads CASSTGERRYGYTF. The CDR3 nucleotides read TGTGCCAGTAGCACAGGGGAGAGGAGGTATGGCTACACCTTC.

This chain uses TRBV2 with TRBJ2-5; 11 bases are a match to TRBD2. V shed 7 bases and J 2 bases; nucleotides not matched to a gene: 3. CDR1 is SNHLY, CDR2 FYNNEI, per germline. The CDR3 loop spans 14 amino acids. The CDR3 is CASTGTSGQETQYF. CDR3 coding DNA: TGTGCCAGCACAGGGACTAGCGGACAAGAGACCCAGTACTTC.

This sequence joins TRBV7-2 and TRBJ1-2; TRBD1 aligns across 7 bases. Looked up from germline, CDR1 is SGHTA and CDR2 is FQGNSA. With 5 bases clipped from V and 0 bases from J, the junction kept 3 bases outside the gene matches. The CDR3 is made up of 14 amino acids. CDR3 region: CASSQTGSNYGYTF. The CDR3 region has the DNA TGTGCCAGCAGCCAGACAGGGTCTAACTATGGCTACACCTTC.

A note on this clone: Compared with germline, one end of the junction differs, possibly owing to a read error. The chain has TRBV19 and TRBJ2-1; tentatively, D is TRBD1 (5 bases). Germline lookup yields CDR1 LNHDA and CDR2 SQIVND (reference sequence). CDR3 size: 12 residues. The CDR3 DNA is TGTGCCAGTAGTGTAGACAGTCTTAAGCAGTTCTTC. Translating gives CASSVDSLKQFF.

J is TRBJ2-1 and V is TRBV6-4; D possibly corresponds to TRBD2 (6 bases). This CDR3 contains 14 residues. Germline assignment: CDR1 MRHNA and CDR2 SNTAGT. V lost 4 bases and J 3 bases, leaving 10 bases between the germline ends. DNA for the CDR3: TGTGCCAGCAGTGCGGGACTCGACTACAATGAGCAGTTCTTC. Protein sequence: CASSAGLDYNEQFF.

The chain joins TRBV29-1 to TRBJ2-1; no clear D. The CDR3 runs to 8 residues. The germline gives CDR1 SQVTM, CDR2 ANQGSEA. V lost 8 bases, J lost 8 bases, and 4 bases lay in between. CDR3 residues: CSSDEQFF. The CDR3 coding sequence is TGCAGCAGCGATGAGCAGTTCTTC.